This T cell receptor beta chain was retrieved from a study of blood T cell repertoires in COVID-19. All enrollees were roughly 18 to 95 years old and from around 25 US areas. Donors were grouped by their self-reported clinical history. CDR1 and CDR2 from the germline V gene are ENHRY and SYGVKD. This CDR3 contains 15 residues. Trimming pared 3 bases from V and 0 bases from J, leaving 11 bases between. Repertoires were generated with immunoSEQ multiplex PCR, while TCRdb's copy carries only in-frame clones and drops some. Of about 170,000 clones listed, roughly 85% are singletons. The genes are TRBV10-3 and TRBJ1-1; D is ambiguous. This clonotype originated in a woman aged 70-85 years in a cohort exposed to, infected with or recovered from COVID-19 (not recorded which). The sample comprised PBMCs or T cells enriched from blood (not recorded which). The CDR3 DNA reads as TGTGCCATCAGTGAAGACGGTAGCCTGAACACTGAAGCTTTCTTT. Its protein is CAISEDGSLNTEAFF.